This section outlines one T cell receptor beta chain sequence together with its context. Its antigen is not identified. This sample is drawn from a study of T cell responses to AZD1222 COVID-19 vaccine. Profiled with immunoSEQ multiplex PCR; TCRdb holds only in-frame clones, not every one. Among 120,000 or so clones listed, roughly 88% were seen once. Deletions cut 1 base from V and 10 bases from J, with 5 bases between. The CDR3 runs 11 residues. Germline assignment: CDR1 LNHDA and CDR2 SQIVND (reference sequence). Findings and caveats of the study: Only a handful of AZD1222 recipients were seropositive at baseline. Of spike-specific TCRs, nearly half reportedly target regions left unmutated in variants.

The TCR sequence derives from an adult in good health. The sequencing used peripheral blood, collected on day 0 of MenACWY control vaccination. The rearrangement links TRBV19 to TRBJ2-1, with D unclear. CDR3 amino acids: CASSIGKEQFF. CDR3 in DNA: TGTGCCAGTAGTATAGGCAAGGAGCAGTTCTTC.